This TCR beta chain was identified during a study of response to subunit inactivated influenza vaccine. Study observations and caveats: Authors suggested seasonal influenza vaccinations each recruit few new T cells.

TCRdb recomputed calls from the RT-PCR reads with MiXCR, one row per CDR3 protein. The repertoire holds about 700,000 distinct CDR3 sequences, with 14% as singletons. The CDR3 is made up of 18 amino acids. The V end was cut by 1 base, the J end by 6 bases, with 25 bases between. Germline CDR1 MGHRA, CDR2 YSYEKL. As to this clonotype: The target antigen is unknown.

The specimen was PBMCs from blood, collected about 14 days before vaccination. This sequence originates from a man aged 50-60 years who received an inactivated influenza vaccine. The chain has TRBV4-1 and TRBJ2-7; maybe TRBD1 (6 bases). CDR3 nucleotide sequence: TGCGCCAGCAGCCAAGTTATCCCACACAAAGGGGGACCGGCCGAGCAGTACTTC. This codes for CASSQVIPHKGGPAEQYF.